This record looks at one T cell receptor (beta chain) sequence and its context. Its matching antigen is unknown. Each TCR cDNA molecule carried a unique molecular identifier. Via MiXCR, TCRdb re-called the 5' RACE reads, giving one row per CDR3 protein. The sample lists about 52,000 distinct CDR3 sequences, roughly 7% occurring once. This CDR3 is 11 amino acids long. CDR1 is DFQATT, CDR2 SNEGSKA, per germline (reference sequence). The data were taken from a study of spatial heterogeneity in lung cancer. For the study at large: The study consistently detected more beta-chain than alpha-chain sequences. Study conclusions and caveats: Follow-up blood showed ubiquitous expanded tumor TCRs less than blood at resection did.

Documented time point: blood at routine non-recurrence follow-up after resection. Sequencing covered unsorted whole RNA taken from tumor, nontumor lung or frozen PBMC. The TCR originated in a female donor with early-stage non-small cell lung cancer. This specimen consisted of PBMCs, obtained at follow-up. The chain has TRBV20-1 and TRBJ2-3; D remains ambiguous. The CDR3: CSPPRTDTQYF. The CDR3 DNA reads TGCAGCCCACCTCGCACAGATACGCAGTATTTT.